This passage covers 18 T cell receptor beta chains from one sample sequenced in a study of T cell changes during pregnancy in multiple sclerosis. Assay used: immunoSEQ multiplex PCR; TCRdb lists only in-frame clones, some missing. Here the sample spans about 22,000 clones, 90% to 95% being singletons. The sequences come from CD8+ T cells from peripheral blood mononuclear cells, collected in the third trimester of pregnancy. The receptors shown here come from a female donor with multiple sclerosis, enrolled in a pregnancy study.

The chain combines TRBV13 with TRBJ1-4; D remains ambiguous. Deletions cut 4 bases from V and 4 bases from J, with 34 bases between. The germline CDR1 and CDR2 sequences are PRHDT and FYEKMQ (reference sequence). The CDR3 is made up of 22 amino acids. CDR3 residues: CASSSAVAGSIELAEFNEKLFF. In DNA form, the CDR3 reads TGTGCCAGCAGCTCCGCGGTTGCAGGTTCGATCGAGTTAGCGGAGTTTAATGAAAAACTGTTTTTT.

The chain has TRBV6-1 and TRBJ1-1; D unresolved. Germline CDR1 MNHNS, CDR2 SASEGT. The CDR3 is 13 amino acids. V gave up 4 bases and J gave up 6 bases, with 12 bases separating them. The DNA of the CDR3 is TGTGCCAGCAGTGCACTAACTACGGCTGAAGCTTTCTTT. It yields the protein CASSALTTAEAFF.

The chain uses TRBV29-1 and TRBJ2-7; the D gene is possibly TRBD2 (5 bases). V lost 6 bases and J 2 bases, leaving 11 bases between the germline ends. Looked up from germline, CDR1 is SQVTM and CDR2 is ANQGSEA. CDR3 length: 12 residues. As DNA, the CDR3 is TGCAGCGTCTCTCCCGGGACCTACGAGCAGTACTTC. Amino acids: CSVSPGTYEQYF.

The chain joins TRBV4-3 to TRBJ2-5; 8 bases are shared with TRBD2. The CDR3 spans 17 residues. CDR1 LGHNA and CDR2 YSLEER come from the germline V gene. The V segment lost 0 bases and the J segment 2 bases; nucleotides outside the gene matches: 8. CDR3 sequence reads: CASSQDYSGGGQETQYF. As DNA, the CDR3 is TGCGCCAGCAGCCAAGATTACAGCGGGGGAGGGCAAGAGACCCAGTACTTC.

CDR3 sequence: CASSLGQGRDYTIYF. In DNA, the CDR3 is TGTGCCAGCAGCTTAGGGCAGGGGCGAGACTATACCATATATTTT. V gene TRBV7-2 combines with J gene TRBJ1-3, with D tentatively TRBD1 (6 bases). From germline, CDR1 is SGHTA and CDR2 FQGNSA. Trimming pared 1 base from V and 10 bases from J, leaving 17 bases between. The CDR3 consists of 15 residues.

The chain combines TRBV9 with TRBJ2-7; D is unclear. The CDR3 covers 13 residues. Germline V gene lookup returns CDR1 SGDLS and CDR2 YYNGEE. V was shortened by 7 bases and J by 2 bases, with 13 bases between the two germline ends. The chain's CDR3 is CASSGSGTYEQYF. DNA for the CDR3: TGTGCCAGCTCAGGTTCAGGAACCTACGAGCAGTACTTC.

This chain links TRBV2 with TRBJ2-5; weak D call: TRBD2 (6 bases). The V end was cut by 5 bases, the J end by 1 base, with 17 bases between. Germline V gene sequence: CDR1 SNHLY, CDR2 FYNNEI. The CDR3 covers 16 residues. CDR3 in DNA: TGTGCCAGCAGTCTCCAGTTAGCGGATAGCCAAGAGACCCAGTACTTC. It specifies CASSLQLADSQETQYF. Drawing the rest from reference TRBV2 and TRBJ2-5, the complete variable domain is EPEVTQTPSHQVTQMGQEVILRCVPISNHLYFYWYRQILGQKVEFLVSFYNNEISEKSEIFDDQFSVERPDGSNFTLKIRSTKLEDSAMYFCASSLQLADSQETQYFGPGTRLLVL.

V and J are TRBV6-4 and TRBJ2-3; TRBD2 aligns across 10 bases. Germline trimming cut 3 bases from V and 4 bases from J; bases unmatched to any gene: 1. The CDR3 spans 14 residues. Germline CDR1 and CDR2: MRHNA and SNTAGT. CDR3 DNA: TGTGCCAGCAGTGAAAGCGGGGGGGCAGATACGCAGTATTTT. Its translation is CASSESGGADTQYF.

The chain couples TRBV11-2 to TRBJ2-7, with TRBD2 matching over 10 bases. This CDR3 is 14 amino acids long. Looked up from germline, CDR1 is SGHAT and CDR2 is FQNNGV. The V gene end was trimmed by 5 bases and the J gene end by 4 bases; junction bases not matched to a gene: 5. CDR3 coding DNA: TGTGCCAGCAGCACAATGACTAGCGGGTACGAGCAGTACTTC. Translated, it gives CASSTMTSGYEQYF. Using reference TRBV11-2 and TRBJ2-7 for the parts outside the CDR3, the full variable domain is EAGVAQSPRYKIIEKRQSVAFWCNPISGHATLYWYQQILGQGPKLLIQFQNNGVVDDSQLPKDRFSAERLKGVDSTLKIQPAKLEDSAVYLCASSTMTSGYEQYFGPGTRLTVT.

The chain couples TRBV19 to TRBJ2-1; 7 nucleotides align to TRBD2. The germline V gene encodes CDR1 LNHDA and CDR2 SQIVND (reference sequence). This CDR3 comprises 16 residues. V was pared by 2 bases and J by 8 bases, with 12 bases of the junction left unmatched. Here the CDR3 DNA reads TGTGCCAGTAGTATACTACTGCGCGGGAGTGAAGATGAGCAGTTCTTC. This codes for CASSILLRGSEDEQFF.

This clone was recorded only once. The chain has TRBV6-4 and TRBJ2-1; 8 positions match TRBD2. CDR3 length: 16 residues. CDR1 and CDR2 from the germline V gene are MRHNA and SNTAGT. After removal of 7 bases from V and 0 bases from J, the junction contained 8 bases not matched to a gene. This chain's CDR3 is CASKIEAGDSYNEQFF. As DNA, the CDR3 is TGTGCCAGCAAGATAGAAGCGGGGGACTCCTACAATGAGCAGTTCTTC.

This rearrangement joins TRBV7-9 to TRBJ1-1, with D possibly TRBD1 on 5 matching bases. The length of the CDR3 is 13 residues. Deletions cut 1 base from V and 6 bases from J, with 9 bases between. The germline gives CDR1 SEHNR, CDR2 FQNEAQ (reference sequence). CDR3 DNA: TGTGCCAGCAGCTTAGTGGCAGGGTCTGAAGCTTTCTTT. As protein: CASSLVAGSEAFF.

The chain uses TRBV7-6 and TRBJ2-2; weak D call: TRBD2 (6 bases). Trimming took off 0 bases at V and 1 base at J, with 12 bases between the two ends. This CDR3 spans 17 amino acids. Germline V CDR1 and CDR2: SGHVS, FNYEAQ. The CDR3 nucleotides read TGTGCCAGCAGCTTAGCACCGTGGGGACTGAACACCGGGGAGCTGTTTTTT. Its translation: CASSLAPWGLNTGELFF. The entire variable domain, with the rest obtained from reference TRBV7-6 and TRBJ2-2, is as follows: GAGVSQSPRYKVTKRGQDVALRCDPISGHVSLYWYRQALGQGPEFLTYFNYEAQQDKSGLPNDRFSAERPEGSISTLTIQRTEQRDSAMYRCASSLAPWGLNTGELFFGEGSRLTVL.

V is TRBV28 and J is TRBJ2-1; 8 nucleotides agree with TRBD2. Trimming cost V 3 bases and J 6 bases; bases outside gene matches: 13. This CDR3 is 17 amino acids long. The V gene's germline CDR1 is MDHEN and CDR2 SYDVKM. The CDR3 reads CASSLLPPGTSLNEQFF. CDR3 DNA sequence: TGTGCCAGCAGTTTGTTACCTCCCGGGACTAGTCTCAATGAGCAGTTCTTC.

As DNA, the CDR3 is TGTGCCAGCAGCGACAGGGCTAATGGCTACACCTTC. Encoded protein: CASSDRANGYTF. The rearrangement links TRBV9 to TRBJ1-2; the D gene is possibly TRBD1 (6 bases). This CDR3 comprises 12 residues. Trimming took 3 bases from V and 6 from J, leaving 9 bases between them. Looked up from germline, CDR1 is SGDLS and CDR2 is YYNGEE. Full variable domain (missing parts from reference TRBV9 and TRBJ1-2): DSGVTQTPKHLITATGQRVTLRCSPRSGDLSVYWYQQSLDQGLQFLIQYYNGEERAKGNILERFSAQQFPDLHSELNLSSLELGDSALYFCASSDRANGYTFGSGTRLTVV.

The rearrangement joins TRBV21-1 to TRBJ1-5; TRBD1, the table's D call, lacks a check against the DNA. TRBV21-1 is labeled a pseudogene. The CDR3 length is 15 residues. The CDR3 loop reads CASSPRTGGNQPQHF. As DNA, the CDR3 is TGTGCCAGCAGTCCCCGGACAGGGGGCAATCAGCCCCAGCATTTT.

The chain recombines TRBV4-2 with TRBJ2-1; 11 bases agree with TRBD2. The CDR3 extends over 17 amino acids. V trimming: 4 bases; J trimming: 0 bases; junction bases outside the gene matches: 5. Germline values: CDR1 LGHNA, CDR2 YNFKEQ. The CDR3 protein is CASSPTSGVSSYNEQFF. CDR3 coding DNA: TGTGCCAGCAGCCCGACTAGCGGGGTTAGCTCCTACAATGAGCAGTTCTTC.

This CDR3 reads CASSSLVGQDTQYF. CDR3 sequence (DNA): TGTGCCAGCAGCTCCTTGGTGGGGCAAGATACGCAGTATTTT. J is TRBJ2-3 and V is TRBV7-9; TRBD1 might be the D (5 bases). This CDR3 is built from 14 residues. V lost 4 bases and J lost 5, with 13 bases in between. Germline CDR1 SEHNR, CDR2 FQNEAQ (reference sequence).